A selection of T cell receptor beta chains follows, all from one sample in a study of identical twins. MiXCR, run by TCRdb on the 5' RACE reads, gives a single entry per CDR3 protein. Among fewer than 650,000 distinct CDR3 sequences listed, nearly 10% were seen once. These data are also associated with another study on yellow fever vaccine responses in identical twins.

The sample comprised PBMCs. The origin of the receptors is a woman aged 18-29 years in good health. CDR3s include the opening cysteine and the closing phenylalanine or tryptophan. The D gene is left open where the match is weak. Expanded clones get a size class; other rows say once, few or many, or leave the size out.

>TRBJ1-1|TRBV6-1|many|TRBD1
CASRDRPDQNTEAFF
TGTGCCAGCAGGGACAGGCCAGACCAAAACACTGAAGCTTTCTTT
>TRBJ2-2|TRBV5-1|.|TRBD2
CASRGPSGRPGELFF
TGCGCCAGCAGGGGGCCTAGCGGGAGACCCGGGGAGCTGTTTTTT
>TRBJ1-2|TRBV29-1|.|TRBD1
CSAADRGLYGYTF
TGCAGCGCCGCGGACAGGGGGCTTTATGGCTACACCTTC
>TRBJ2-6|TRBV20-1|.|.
CSASAGEANVLTF
TGCAGTGCTAGTGCAGGGGAGGCCAACGTCCTGACTTTC
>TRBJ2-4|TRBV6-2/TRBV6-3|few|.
CASTIGRLAKNIQYF
TGTGCCAGCACGATCGGACGTCTAGCCAAAAACATTCAGTACTTC
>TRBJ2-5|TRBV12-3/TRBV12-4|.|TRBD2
CASTPKRTSGIGETQYF
TGTGCCAGCACCCCAAAACGGACTAGCGGGATTGGCGAGACCCAGTACTTC
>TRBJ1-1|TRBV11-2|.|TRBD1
CASEQLARTGYLNTEAFF
TGTGCCAGCGAACAACTAGCACGGACAGGGTACTTGAACACTGAAGCTTTCTTT
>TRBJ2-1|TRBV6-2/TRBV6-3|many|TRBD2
CASSHQPGLEWFF
TGTGCCAGCAGTCACCAGCCGGGACTAGAGTGGTTCTTC
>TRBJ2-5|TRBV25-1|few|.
CASSEAQGTQETQYF
TGTGCCAGCAGTGAAGCGCAGGGGACCCAAGAGACCCAGTACTTC
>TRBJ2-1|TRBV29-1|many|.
CSVGAGEQFF
TGCAGCGTTGGGGCAGGAGAGCAGTTCTTC
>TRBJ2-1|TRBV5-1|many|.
CASSLGRWQFF
TGCGCCAGCAGCTTGGGAAGGTGGCAGTTCTTC
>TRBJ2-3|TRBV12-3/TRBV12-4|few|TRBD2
CASSLSGVTTDTQYF
TGTGCCAGCAGTTTGAGCGGGGTCACCACAGATACGCAGTATTTT
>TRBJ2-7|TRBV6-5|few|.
CASSTRRDPSYEQYF
TGTGCCAGCAGTACCCGACGCGATCCTTCCTACGAGCAGTACTTC
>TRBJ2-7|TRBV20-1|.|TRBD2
CSAATTSGRNLVEQYF
TGCAGTGCTGCTACGACTAGCGGGAGAAATTTGGTCGAGCAGTACTTC
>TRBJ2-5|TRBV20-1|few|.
CSARTGAATQYF
TGCAGTGCTAGAACCGGGGCGGCGACCCAGTACTTC
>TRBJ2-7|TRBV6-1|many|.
CASSASLWDTSYEQYF
TGTGCCAGCAGTGCTTCCCTTTGGGACACGTCCTACGAGCAGTACTTC
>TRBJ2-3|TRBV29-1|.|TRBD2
CSVHTSGGLGTDTQYF
TGCAGCGTTCACACTAGCGGGGGCCTCGGGACAGATACGCAGTATTTT
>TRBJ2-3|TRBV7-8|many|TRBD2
CASSPPGLAGDTQYF
TGTGCCAGCAGCCCTCCGGGACTAGCGGGAGATACGCAGTATTTT
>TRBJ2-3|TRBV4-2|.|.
CASSQNYNTDTQYF
TGTGCCAGCAGCCAAAATTATAACACAGATACGCAGTATTTT
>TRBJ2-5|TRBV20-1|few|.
CSARGSLGETQYF
TGCAGTGCTAGAGGAAGTCTGGGGGAGACCCAGTACTTC
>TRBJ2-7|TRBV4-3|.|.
CASSQGGVRAYEQYF
TGCGCCAGCAGCCAAGGTGGGGTCCGGGCATACGAGCAGTACTTC
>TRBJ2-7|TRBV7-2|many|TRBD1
CASSLTGGLSEQYF
TGTGCCAGCAGCCTGACAGGGGGTTTGAGCGAGCAGTACTTC
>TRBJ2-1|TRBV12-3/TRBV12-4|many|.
CASSLGVEQFF
TGTGCCAGCAGTTTAGGGGTGGAGCAGTTCTTC
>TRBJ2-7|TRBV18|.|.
CASFLREEADEQYF
TGTGCCAGCTTCCTTAGGGAAGAGGCGGACGAGCAGTACTTC
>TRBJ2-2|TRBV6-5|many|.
CASSYYPGELFF
TGTGCCAGCAGTTACTATCCCGGGGAGCTGTTTTTT
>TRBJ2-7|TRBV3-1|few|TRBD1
CASSQDRGTGAAYEQYF
TGTGCCAGCAGCCAAGATCGGGGGACAGGGGCGGCCTACGAGCAGTACTTC
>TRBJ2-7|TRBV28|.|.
CASSFTVSYEQYF
TGTGCCAGCAGTTTCACCGTCTCCTACGAGCAGTACTTC
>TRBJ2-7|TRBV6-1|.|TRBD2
CASRERLREGLYEQYF
TGTGCCAGCAGGGAGAGGTTACGGGAGGGCCTGTACGAGCAGTACTTC
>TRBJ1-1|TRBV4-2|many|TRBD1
CASSQGPQGATEAFF
TGTGCCAGCAGCCAAGGACCACAGGGGGCCACTGAAGCTTTCTTT
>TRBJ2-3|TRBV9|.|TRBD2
CASKGLAGGTDTQYF
TGTGCCAGCAAGGGGCTAGCGGGGGGTACAGATACGCAGTATTTT
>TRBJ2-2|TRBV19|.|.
CASSSDLGELFF
TGTGCCAGTAGTTCAGACCTCGGGGAGCTGTTTTTT
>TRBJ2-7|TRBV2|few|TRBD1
CASREGTGKTYEQYF
TGTGCCAGCAGAGAAGGGACAGGGAAAACCTACGAGCAGTACTTC
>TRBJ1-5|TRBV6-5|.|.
CASSYSSGVSDQPQHF
TGTGCCAGCAGTTACTCGTCGGGGGTTAGTGATCAGCCCCAGCATTTT
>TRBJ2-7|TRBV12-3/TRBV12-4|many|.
CASRGWRSYEQYF
TGTGCCAGCCGTGGATGGCGCTCCTACGAGCAGTACTTC
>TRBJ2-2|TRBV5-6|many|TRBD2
CASNAGDGELFF
TGTGCCTCGAATGCGGGGGACGGGGAGCTGTTTTTT
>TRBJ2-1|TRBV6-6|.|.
CASHHTSGAEQFF
TGTGCCAGCCACCATACCTCAGGGGCTGAGCAGTTCTTC
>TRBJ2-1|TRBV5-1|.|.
CASSLRGVGNEQFF
TGCGCCAGCAGCTTGAGGGGGGTCGGCAATGAGCAGTTCTTC
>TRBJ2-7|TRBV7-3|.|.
CASSSRLATEQYF
TGTGCCAGCAGCTCTAGGTTGGCTACGGAGCAGTACTTC
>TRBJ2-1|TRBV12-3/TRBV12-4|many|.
CASSLLGYNEQFF
TGTGCCAGCAGTTTGTTAGGATACAATGAGCAGTTCTTC
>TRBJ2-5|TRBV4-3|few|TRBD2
CASSQDLAGGYGETQYF
TGCGCCAGCAGCCAAGACCTAGCGGGAGGGTATGGGGAGACCCAGTACTTC
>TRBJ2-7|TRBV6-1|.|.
CASRKDRSLYEQYF
TGTGCCAGCAGAAAAGACCGAAGTTTGTACGAGCAGTACTTC
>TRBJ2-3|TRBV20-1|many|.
CSARVGQSFTDTQYF
TGCAGTGCTAGGGTAGGACAGTCGTTCACAGATACGCAGTATTTT
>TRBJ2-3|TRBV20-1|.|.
CSAPSRGGTDTQYF
TGCAGTGCTCCCTCCAGGGGCGGCACAGATACGCAGTATTTT
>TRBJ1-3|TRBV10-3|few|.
CAISESTPSGNTIYF
TGTGCCATCAGTGAGTCTACTCCGTCTGGAAACACCATATATTTT
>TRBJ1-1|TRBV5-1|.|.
CASSSAVSTEAFF
TGCGCCAGCAGCTCCGCTGTGTCCACTGAAGCTTTCTTT
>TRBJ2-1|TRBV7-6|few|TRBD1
CASSLPGQQTYNEQFF
TGTGCCAGCAGCTTACCGGGACAGCAAACGTACAATGAGCAGTTCTTC
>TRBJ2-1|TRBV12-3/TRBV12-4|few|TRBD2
CASRNQRELPYNEQFF
TGTGCCAGCCGAAACCAGCGGGAACTTCCTTACAATGAGCAGTTCTTC
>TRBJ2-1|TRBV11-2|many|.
CASSPANLPYNEQFF
TGTGCCAGCAGCCCCGCTAACTTACCTTACAATGAGCAGTTCTTC
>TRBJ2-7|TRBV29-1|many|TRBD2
CSVAGTTYEQYF
TGCAGCGTGGCCGGGACTACCTACGAGCAGTACTTC
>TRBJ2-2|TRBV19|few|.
CASKERWPTGELFF
TGTGCCAGTAAAGAAAGATGGCCTACCGGGGAGCTGTTTTTT
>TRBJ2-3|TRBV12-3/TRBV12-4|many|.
CASSPRETHQYF
TGTGCCAGCAGTCCGAGGGAAACTCATCAGTATTTT
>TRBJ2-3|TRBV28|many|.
CASSFLTSGRTDTQYF
TGTGCCAGCAGTTTTCTGACGAGCGGCCGCACAGATACGCAGTATTTT
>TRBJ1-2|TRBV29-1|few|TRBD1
CSVVAGGDGYTF
TGCAGCGTTGTGGCAGGGGGCGATGGCTACACCTTC
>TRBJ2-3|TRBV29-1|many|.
CSVAGGSTDTQYF
TGCAGCGTTGCAGGCGGGAGCACAGATACGCAGTATTTT
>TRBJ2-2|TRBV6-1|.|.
CASTGVWNTGELFF
TGTGCCAGCACTGGGGTCTGGAACACCGGGGAGCTGTTTTTT
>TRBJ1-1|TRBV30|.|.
CAWSHSGRKNTEAFF
TGTGCCTGGTCCCATTCAGGGAGAAAGAACACTGAAGCTTTCTTT
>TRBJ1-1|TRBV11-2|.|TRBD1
CASSLDGQVNTEAFF
TGTGCCAGCAGCTTAGACGGACAGGTGAACACTGAAGCTTTCTTT
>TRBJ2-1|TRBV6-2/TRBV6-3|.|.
CASSYRPGVTYNEQFF
TGTGCCAGCAGTTACCGCCCAGGGGTCACCTACAATGAGCAGTTCTTC
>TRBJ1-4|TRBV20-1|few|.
CSASSGSFNEKLFF
TGCAGTGCTAGTTCGGGGAGTTTTAATGAAAAACTGTTTTTT